This is a list of T cell receptor beta chains from one sample in a study of regulatory T cells in long-lasting Graves disease. TCRdb re-derived calls from the multiplex PCR reads in MiXCR, one entry per CDR3 protein. The sample yields 450,000 to 500,000 distinct CDR3 sequences, about a sixth seen once. These data also formed part of another study, on T cells in Graves' hyperthyroidism and ophthalmopathy.

The sequenced sample was peripheral blood mononuclear cells (PBMCs), obtained at new diagnosis, from a patient treated with antithyroid drugs. These TCRs come from a man in his forties with Graves disease. The CDR3 runs from the conserved cysteine through the conserved F or W. A D gene is named only where the DNA matches it firmly. The size of a clone is reported for some rows only, either as once, few or many, or as a class for expanded clones.

clone_size	j_call	d_call	v_call	cdr3_nt	cdr3_aa
few	TRBJ2-2	TRBD1	TRBV6-2/TRBV6-3	TGTGCCAGCAGCCCCGGGACAGAGCATCGGGAGCTGTTTTTT	CASSPGTEHRELFF
many	TRBJ1-1	-	TRBV12-3/TRBV12-4	TGTGCCAGCAGTCACTCCACCGGATGGGCTGAAGCTTTCTTT	CASSHSTGWAEAFF
few	TRBJ2-2	-	TRBV30	TGTGCCTGGAGTGGACTAGTCTCCTCCTCTCTTATCGGGGAGCTGTTTTTT	CAWSGLVSSSLIGELFF
many	TRBJ2-7	TRBD1	TRBV12-3/TRBV12-4	TGTGCCAGCAGTTTAAGGACAGGGGCCGAGCAGTACTTC	CASSLRTGAEQYF
few	TRBJ2-1	-	TRBV19	TGTGCCAGTAGCTGGGGGGCGGGAGCCTACAATGAGCAGTTCTTC	CASSWGAGAYNEQFF
few	TRBJ2-4	TRBD1	TRBV27	TGTGCCAGCAGTTCAGACAGGGTGGACAAAAACATTCAGTACTTC	CASSSDRVDKNIQYF
many	TRBJ1-4	-	TRBV5-1	TGCGCCAGCAGCTTACGGGGGGACACCAGCGAAAAACTGTTTTTT	CASSLRGDTSEKLFF
many	TRBJ2-5	TRBD2	TRBV6-1	TGTGCCAGCAGACCTACCGTTGAAGCGGGAGGGCCCTGGGAGACCCAGTACTTC	CASRPTVEAGGPWETQYF
-	TRBJ2-3	-	TRBV14	TGTGCCAGCAGCCAGTTCCGGGACACAGACTTCACAGATACGCAGTATTTT	CASSQFRDTDFTDTQYF
many	TRBJ2-1	TRBD2	TRBV7-9	TGTGCCAGCAGCGTTGCTAGCGGGAGGGTTCGGAATGAGCAGTTCTTC	CASSVASGRVRNEQFF
many	TRBJ2-1	TRBD1	TRBV30	TGTGCCCGTAAGGACAGGGGGCTGCGGAATGAGCAGTTCTTC	CARKDRGLRNEQFF
-	TRBJ1-6	TRBD1	TRBV20-1	TGCAGTGCTAGAGAGGTGGGACAGGGGGCGAATAATTCACCCCTCCACTTT	CSAREVGQGANNSPLHF
-	TRBJ2-3	-	TRBV7-9	TGTGCCAGCAGCTTAGCGAGAAGTGGACCAGATACGCAGTATTTT	CASSLARSGPDTQYF
many	TRBJ2-3	-	TRBV20-1	TGCAGTGCCTACCCAACCACAGATACGCAGTATTTT	CSAYPTTDTQYF
many	TRBJ1-1	TRBD1	TRBV12-3/TRBV12-4	TGTGCCAGCAGCCCAATAGGGACAGGAGTTGAAGCTTTCTTT	CASSPIGTGVEAFF
few	TRBJ2-3	-	TRBV24-1	TGTGCCACCAGTGATTTAGGGACGACCACAGATACGCAGTATTTT	CATSDLGTTTDTQYF
-	TRBJ2-2	-	TRBV19	TGTGCCAGTAGTACAACAACCACGGGCACCGGGGAGCTGTTTTTT	CASSTTTTGTGELFF
-	TRBJ1-1	-	TRBV12-3/TRBV12-4	TGTGCCAGCAGCTCCAGGGTTTTTTGGGGGAACACTGAAGCTTTCTTT	CASSSRVFWGNTEAFF
-	TRBJ1-1	-	TRBV30	TGTGCCTGGAGTTATCGGACAAACCTGGGAACTGAAGCTTTCTTT	CAWSYRTNLGTEAFF
many	TRBJ1-1	-	TRBV20-1	TGCAGTGCTTTTGGGACAAAAGCTTTCTTT	CSAFGTKAFF
-	TRBJ2-1	TRBD2	TRBV6-1	TGTGCCAGCACTCCAGGGACTAGCGGGCAATCCTACAATGAGCAGTTCTTC	CASTPGTSGQSYNEQFF
-	TRBJ1-6	TRBD1	TRBV12-3/TRBV12-4	TGTGCCAGCAGTTCCTGGACAGGGGGATGGTCACCCCTCCACTTT	CASSSWTGGWSPLHF
many	TRBJ2-1	TRBD1	TRBV20-1	TGCAGTATAGGGACAGCCTACAATGAGCAGTTCTTC	CSIGTAYNEQFF
few	TRBJ2-7	-	TRBV2	TGTGCCAGCAGACGGGGTAGATACGAGCAGTACTTC	CASRRGRYEQYF
many	TRBJ1-1	-	TRBV27	TGTGCCAGCAGTTTGGTAGGAGGTTCCGGAGTTTTCGGAAAAGCTTTCTTT	CASSLVGGSGVFGKAFF
-	TRBJ2-2	-	TRBV24-1	TGTGCCACTTGGGACTCGAACACCGGGGAGCTGTTTTTT	CATWDSNTGELFF
many	TRBJ2-1	TRBD1	TRBV20-1	TGCAGTGCTCAGACAGGGGAATTCGTGAATGAGCAGTTCTTC	CSAQTGEFVNEQFF
-	TRBJ2-6	-	TRBV6-2/TRBV6-3	TGTGCCAGCAGTTACGGTCAGGCTCCCTCTGGGGCCAACGTCCTGACTTTC	CASSYGQAPSGANVLTF
once	TRBJ1-5	-	TRBV19	TGTGCCAGTAAGGAAGGTGGCTTTGTACAGCCCCAGCATTTT	CASKEGGFVQPQHF
-	TRBJ2-1	TRBD2	TRBV19	TGTGCCAGTAGTATGCAACTAGCGGCGTACAATGAGCAGTTCTTC	CASSMQLAAYNEQFF
few	TRBJ1-2	-	TRBV28	TGTGCCAGCAGTTTATGGACTGACTACACCTTC	CASSLWTDYTF
many	TRBJ2-3	TRBD2	TRBV11-2	TGTGCCAGCAGCTTAGTGGGTCTAGCGGGCAATACGCAGTATTTT	CASSLVGLAGNTQYF
-	TRBJ2-7	TRBD2	TRBV28	TGTGCCAGCGGAAACGCGGGAGTCACCTACGAGCAGTACTTC	CASGNAGVTYEQYF
many	TRBJ2-3	TRBD2	TRBV28	TGTGCCAGCACCCCCCCCTCGGGCGGGAGGGCCGAGGTAGATACGCAGTATTTT	CASTPPSGGRAEVDTQYF
many	TRBJ2-1	TRBD1	TRBV2	TGTGCCAGCAGTCTCGGACAGGGGGTACGTGAGCAGTTCTTC	CASSLGQGVREQFF
many	TRBJ2-3	-	TRBV20-1	TGCAGTGCTAGAGATAGTGGTAATCTCGCTAGCACAGATACGCAGTATTTT	CSARDSGNLASTDTQYF
few	TRBJ2-7	-	TRBV27	TGTGCCAGCACCGAAAGGTGGTCACACGAGCAGTACTTC	CASTERWSHEQYF
many	TRBJ2-1	TRBD2	TRBV7-8	TGTGCCAGCAGCTTATTGCTAGCGGGAGGGCCCCACAATGAGCAGTTCTTC	CASSLLLAGGPHNEQFF
many	TRBJ2-1	TRBD2	TRBV13	TGTGCCAGCAGTAATCTAGCGGGAGGTAATGAGCAGTTCTTC	CASSNLAGGNEQFF
few	TRBJ1-6	-	TRBV12-3/TRBV12-4	TGTGCCAGCAGTCTCCACAGGGATTCACCCCTCCACTTT	CASSLHRDSPLHF
many	TRBJ1-2	TRBD1	TRBV28	TGTGCCAGCAGTGAAAGACAGGGGGACTATGGCTACACCTTC	CASSERQGDYGYTF
many	TRBJ2-7	-	TRBV28	TGTGCCAGCAGCCCTTCACCAGGCGCAGGGGTGCACGAGCAGTACTTC	CASSPSPGAGVHEQYF
few	TRBJ2-3	-	TRBV30	TGTGCCTGGAACTCGCTTCGGAGCACAGATACGCAGTATTTT	CAWNSLRSTDTQYF